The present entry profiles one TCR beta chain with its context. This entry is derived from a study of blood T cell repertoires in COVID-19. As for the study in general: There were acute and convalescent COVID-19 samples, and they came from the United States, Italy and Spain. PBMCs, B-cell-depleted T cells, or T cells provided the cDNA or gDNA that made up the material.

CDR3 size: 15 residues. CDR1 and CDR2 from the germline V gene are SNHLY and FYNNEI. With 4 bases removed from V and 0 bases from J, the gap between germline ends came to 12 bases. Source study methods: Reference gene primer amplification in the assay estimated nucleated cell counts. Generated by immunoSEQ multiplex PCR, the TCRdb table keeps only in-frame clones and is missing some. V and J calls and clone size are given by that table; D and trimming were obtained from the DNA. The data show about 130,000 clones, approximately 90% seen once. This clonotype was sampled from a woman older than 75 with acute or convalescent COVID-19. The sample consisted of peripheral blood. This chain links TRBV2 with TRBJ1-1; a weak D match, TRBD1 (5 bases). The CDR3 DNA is TGTGCCAGCAGTGCCCAGGGCCCCATGAACACTGAAGCTTTCTTT. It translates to CASSAQGPMNTEAFF.